A selection of T cell receptor beta chains follows, all from one sample in a study of cytomegalovirus exposure and HLA in healthy donors. Sequenced by immunoSEQ multiplex PCR; TCRdb stores in-frame clones only, minus some. The table has 140,000 to 150,000 clones, roughly 80% seen once; the top ten hold roughly 2.9%. The specimen sequenced was PBMCs. Receptors were obtained from a female donor in good health and CMV-seronegative. CDR3s include the opening cysteine and the closing phenylalanine or tryptophan. D genes are given only for firm matches. Size is omitted from some rows. Given values are once, few, many or a class for expanded clones.

>.|TRBV19|.|TRBJ2-1|14
TGTGCCAGTAGTATCGAGGACTTCAACAATGAGCAGTTCTTC
CASSIEDFNNEQFF
>.|TRBV7-3|.|TRBJ1-6|15
TGTGCCAGCAGCTTAACGACAAGCTGGGCTTCACCCCTCCACTTT
CASSLTTSWASPLHF
>few|TRBV6-1|.|TRBJ2-7|14
TGTGCCAGCAGTGAATCTGGGGGCGGCTACGAGCAGTACTTC
CASSESGGGYEQYF
>once|TRBV10-3|.|TRBJ2-5|14
TGTGCCATCAGCGGAGGGCCCAGCACGGAGACCCAGTACTTC
CAISGGPSTETQYF
>.|TRBV27|TRBD2|TRBJ2-1|15
TGTGCCAGCACAATAAGAGCGGGAGGAGGCAATGAGCAGTTCTTC
CASTIRAGGGNEQFF
>.|TRBV21-1|.|TRBJ2-7|16
TGTGCCAGCAGCATGTTTAAGGGGAGGGGGTCCTACGAGCAGTACTTC
CASSMFKGRGSYEQYF
>.|TRBV9|TRBD1|TRBJ2-3|16
TGTGCCAGCAGCGACCAGGGGGCCAGGGGAGCAGATACGCAGTATTTT
CASSDQGARGADTQYF
>.|TRBV27|TRBD1|TRBJ1-5|14
TGTGCCAGCGGAGGACAGGGCCAAGATCAGCCCCAGCATTTT
CASGGQGQDQPQHF
>once|TRBV9|.|TRBJ2-2|17
TGTGCCAGCAGCGTAGCCGGGGGAAGTTCGAACACCGGGGAGCTGTTTTTT
CASSVAGGSSNTGELFF
>.|TRBV7-3|.|TRBJ2-2|15
TGTGCCAGCAGCTTAACGGGCCCCCCCACCGGGGAGCTGTTTTTT
CASSLTGPPTGELFF
>.|TRBV19|TRBD1|TRBJ1-6|15
TGTGCCAGTAGCCTAACAGGGGACTATAATTCACCCCTCCACTTT
CASSLTGDYNSPLHF
>.|TRBV9|TRBD1|TRBJ1-4|15
TGTGCCAGCAGCGTGGGGGGACAGGGGGCTGAAAAACTGTTTTTT
CASSVGGQGAEKLFF
>.|TRBV7-2|TRBD1|TRBJ2-3|16
TGTGCCAGCAGCGTACCAGGGGGCGCAGGCACAGATACGCAGTATTTT
CASSVPGGAGTDTQYF
>.|TRBV5-8|.|TRBJ1-5|14
TGTGCCAGCAGCTCGCGAGGGTGGTATCAGCCCCAGCATTTT
CASSSRGWYQPQHF
>few|TRBV28|.|TRBJ2-5|13
TGTGCCAGCAGTTTACTGGGCGAAGAGACCCAGTACTTC
CASSLLGEETQYF
>.|TRBV28|TRBD1|TRBJ1-2|18
TGTGCCAGCAGTTTATTGGTGGTGAGGGACAGTTCTAACTATGGCTACACCTTC
CASSLLVVRDSSNYGYTF
>.|TRBV5-6|TRBD1|TRBJ1-2|15
TGTGCCAGCACCCCGGACAGGGGATCTAACTATGGCTACACCTTC
CASTPDRGSNYGYTF
>.|TRBV23-1|.|TRBJ2-2|16
TGCGCCAGCAGTCAACGTCGCGGGGAAGACACCGGGGAGCTGTTTTTT
CASSQRRGEDTGELFF
>once|TRBV5-1|TRBD1|TRBJ1-1|17
TGCGCCAGCAGCTCCCGGGACAGAAGCCCCTTGAACACTGAAGCTTTCTTT
CASSSRDRSPLNTEAFF
>.|TRBV27|.|TRBJ2-7|15
TGTGCCAGCAGTTTATCGCCTAGTAAAGTCTACGAGCAGTACTTC
CASSLSPSKVYEQYF
>once|TRBV6-1|.|TRBJ1-1|12
TGTGCCAGCAGATCTCCGGGCACTGAAGCTTTCTTT
CASRSPGTEAFF
>.|TRBV7-9|TRBD2|TRBJ2-7|16
TGTGCCAGCAGCTTAGTCCTAGCGGGAGACCCGATAGGCCTGTACTTC
CASSLVLAGDPIGLYF
>.|TRBV27|TRBD2|TRBJ2-1|16
TGTGCCAGCAGTTCCCACAATAGCGGGAGCAGCAATGAGCAGTTCTTC
CASSSHNSGSSNEQFF
>.|TRBV10-2|.|TRBJ2-7|15
TGCGCCAGCAGTGAGGATCGGGGCGCGGGGTACGAGCAGTACTTC
CASSEDRGAGYEQYF
>.|TRBV5-4|.|TRBJ2-3|18
TGTGCCAGCAGCTTAGGCGGCTCTTCCGGGGGATTCACAGATACGCAGTATTTT
CASSLGGSSGGFTDTQYF
>.|TRBV28|.|TRBJ1-1|14
TGTGCCAGCAGTTCAGTAAGCGGGGTCGTATGGGCTTTCTTT
CASSSVSGVVWAFF